These T cell receptor beta chains were read from a single sample in a study of blood T cell repertoires in COVID-19. Only in-frame clones appear in the TCRdb table, and some are missing; sequencing was by immunoSEQ multiplex PCR. The sample consists of 250,000 to 350,000 clones, 90% of them appearing once. Sequencing used PBMCs or T cells enriched from blood (not recorded which). The receptors come from a woman between 18 and 29 years old with acute COVID-19. The CDR3 runs from the conserved cysteine through the conserved F or W. The order of the fields is J gene, clone size, V gene, D gene, CDR3 DNA, CDR3 protein. D genes are given only for firm matches. Size values are once, few and many counts, or a class for expanded clones, and some rows have none.

TRBJ2-1 . TRBV9 TRBD2 TGTGCCAGCAGCGAAGACGGACTAGCGGGAGGGCCGGGGAATGAGCAGTTCTTC CASSEDGLAGGPGNEQFF
TRBJ1-5 . TRBV5-1 TRBD1 TGCGCCAGCAGCTACCAGGGGGATAGCAATCAGCCCCAGCATTTT CASSYQGDSNQPQHF
TRBJ2-5 . TRBV19 . TGTGCCAGTAACGACGGGATAGAGACCCAGTACTTC CASNDGIETQYF
TRBJ2-7 . TRBV10-3 TRBD1 TGTGCCATCAGTGACTCGGGACAGGGTCGCTACGAGCAGTACTTC CAISDSGQGRYEQYF
TRBJ1-1 . TRBV28 . TGTGCCAGCAGTTTGGAGGGGACCACTGAAGCTTTCTTT CASSLEGTTEAFF
TRBJ2-1 . TRBV19 . TGTGCCAGTAGCCGCGGAGGGGTCATGGATGAGCAGTTCTTC CASSRGGVMDEQFF
TRBJ2-4 . TRBV9 TRBD1 TGTGCCAGCAGCCCCAAGACAGGGGAAAACATTCAGTACTTC CASSPKTGENIQYF
TRBJ2-2 . TRBV7-8 TRBD2 TGTGCCAGCAGCCCCAGACTAGCGGCAAACACCGGGGAGCTGTTTTTT CASSPRLAANTGELFF
TRBJ1-5 . TRBV2 TRBD1 TGTGCCAGCAGTGTCGGACAGGGAAGAGGTAATCAGCCCCAGCATTTT CASSVGQGRGNQPQHF
TRBJ2-1 . TRBV6-1 . TGTGCCAGCAGTGGGCTAGCGAATGAGCAGTTCTTC CASSGLANEQFF
TRBJ2-7 . TRBV12-3/TRBV12-4 . TGTGCCAGCAGTCAGATGGAGACCTACGAGCAGTACTTC CASSQMETYEQYF
TRBJ2-2 . TRBV15 TRBD1 TGTGCCACCAGCAGGGGACAGGGGGCAATGACCGGGGAGCTGTTTTTT CATSRGQGAMTGELFF
TRBJ2-7 . TRBV10-3 . TGTGCCATCTCAGCCAAGGGGACTCGCTACGAGCAGTACTTC CAISAKGTRYEQYF
TRBJ1-1 . TRBV19 TRBD1 TGTGCCAGTAGTCGACAGGGGCTATACACTGAAGCTTTCTTT CASSRQGLYTEAFF
TRBJ2-4 . TRBV13 . TGTGCCAGCAGCTCCTATACGCGGGCCTTAGCCAAAAACATTCAGTACTTC CASSSYTRALAKNIQYF
TRBJ1-2 . TRBV18 . TGTGCCAGCTCACCCCTTTCACATGAAGGCTACACCTTC CASSPLSHEGYTF
TRBJ2-7 many TRBV5-6 . TGTGCCAGCAGCTTACAGAGATCCTACGAGCAGTACTTC CASSLQRSYEQYF
TRBJ2-7 few TRBV7-2 TRBD1 TGTGCCAGCAGCTCCACGGGACAGGGGTTAGGGGAGCAGTACTTC CASSSTGQGLGEQYF
TRBJ1-1 . TRBV10-2 . TGCGCCAGCAGTGTCGGAGGCTCTGAAGCTTTCTTT CASSVGGSEAFF
TRBJ2-7 . TRBV28 . TGTGCCAGCAGTTTCTCTAGGGGCGAGCAGTACTTC CASSFSRGEQYF
TRBJ2-3 . TRBV7-7 TRBD2 TGTGCTAGCAGCCCCTTCGGGGTAGCGGGAGAGACGGATACGCAGTATTTT CASSPFGVAGETDTQYF
TRBJ2-1 . TRBV6-4 . TGTGCCAGCATCGAGAGGCCCAAACCCCGACAGTTCTTC CASIERPKPRQFF
TRBJ2-3 . TRBV2 . TGTGCCAGCGAGCAGAGGACGCAGTATTTT CASEQRTQYF
TRBJ2-7 many TRBV10-1 TRBD1 TGCGCCAGCAGTGAGTCCGGCAGGGGGCTTCGGGACGAGCAGTACTTC CASSESGRGLRDEQYF
TRBJ2-7 . TRBV3-1/TRBV3-2 TRBD2 TGTGCCAGCAGCCAAGAATCGGTAGCGGGACCTATCCGGGGTATGGGCTACGAGCAGTACTTC CASSQESVAGPIRGMGYEQYF
TRBJ1-3 . TRBV5-1 TRBD1 TGCGCCAGCAGCTCGGGACAGGCCTCTGGAAACACCATATATTTT CASSSGQASGNTIYF
TRBJ1-2 . TRBV9 . TGTGCCAGCACCCCGTCCCGGGATAACTATGGCTACACCTTC CASTPSRDNYGYTF
TRBJ2-7 . TRBV9 TRBD2 TGTGCCAGCAGCATCTCGATGACTAGCGGGAGTCACGAGCAGTACTTC CASSISMTSGSHEQYF
TRBJ1-4 . TRBV5-1 TRBD1 TGCGCCAGCAGCTTGGTAGGACAGGGGCATCCGGGAACTAATGAAAAACTGTTTTTT CASSLVGQGHPGTNEKLFF
TRBJ2-1 . TRBV6-1 TRBD2 TGTGCCAGCAGTGAAAGGGGGGTTACAGCGGGAGGGCCCGTTGAGCAGTTCTTC CASSERGVTAGGPVEQFF
TRBJ1-5 . TRBV28 . TGTGCCAGCAGTCCATCGGGGCAGCCCCAGCATTTT CASSPSGQPQHF
TRBJ1-2 . TRBV29-1 . TGCAGCGGACTCGGGGACTATGGCTACACCTTC CSGLGDYGYTF
TRBJ2-2 . TRBV19 . TGTGCCAGTAGTATGATAGAGGGGACAATGAACACCGGGGAGCTGTTTTTT CASSMIEGTMNTGELFF
TRBJ1-5 . TRBV18 TRBD1 TGTGCCAGCTCACTCCTCGGACAGGCTCGGGGCAATCAGCCCCAGCATTTT CASSLLGQARGNQPQHF
TRBJ2-7 . TRBV28 . TGTGCCAGCAGTTTACCCCCCCAGGACGAGCAGTACTTC CASSLPPQDEQYF
TRBJ2-3 . TRBV5-4 TRBD2 TGTGCCAGCAGCCGGACTAGCGCACCTTCCACAGATACGCAGTATTTT CASSRTSAPSTDTQYF
TRBJ2-1 . TRBV7-3 TRBD1 TGTGCCAGCAGCCAGGGACAGCTACTGCGTGAGCAGTTCTTC CASSQGQLLREQFF
TRBJ1-2 . TRBV21-1 . TGTGCCAGCAGCCCGCACAGGCCCTATCCAAACTATGGCTACACCTTC CASSPHRPYPNYGYTF
TRBJ2-1 . TRBV5-1 . TGCGCCAGCAGCTCGGGTGTAGGTAGCTCCTACAATGAGCAGTTCTTC CASSSGVGSSYNEQFF
TRBJ2-1 . TRBV9 . TGTGCCAGCAGCGTCGCCACGGCCGTGACAAATGAGCAGTTCTTC CASSVATAVTNEQFF
TRBJ2-7 . TRBV4-2 TRBD2 TGTGCCAGCAGCCAACGGGCTAGCGGGAGTAGTTACGAGCAGTACTTC CASSQRASGSSYEQYF
TRBJ2-1 . TRBV15 TRBD2 TGTGCCACCAGCAGTTATCCCGGGACTACGTTACTGAGCTCCTACAATGAGCAGTTCTTC CATSSYPGTTLLSSYNEQFF
TRBJ1-2 . TRBV5-1 TRBD1 TGCGCCAGCAGCTTAGGGGGCGCCGATGGCTACACCTTC CASSLGGADGYTF
TRBJ2-5 once TRBV5-8 TRBD2 TGTGCCAGCAGCTTTCGACTAGCGGGATCGGGAGAGACCCAGTACTTC CASSFRLAGSGETQYF
TRBJ1-1 once TRBV28 . TGTGCCAGCAGCCTTAGTTTGATGAACACTGAAGCTTTCTTT CASSLSLMNTEAFF
TRBJ1-5 . TRBV28 . TGTGCCAGCAGTTTGTACAAGTCCAATCAGCCCCAGCATTTT CASSLYKSNQPQHF